The following is a T cell receptor beta chain sequence with its context. This record comes from a study of blood T cell repertoires in COVID-19. The method was immunoSEQ multiplex PCR; TCRdb's version includes in-frame clones alone and lacks a portion of them. The table has 200,000 or so clones, 70% to 90% seen once. Sequencing was done on a sample of PBMCs or T cells enriched from blood (not recorded which). The clonotype originates from a man in his thirties or forties who had recovered from COVID-19.

The CDR3 DNA follows: TGTGCCAGCAGCTCGTTCAGGTCCTACGAGCAGTACTTC. This encodes CASSSFRSYEQYF. The chain links TRBV7-8 to TRBJ2-7; D gene ambiguous. V shed 4 bases and J shed 1 base, with 8 bases lying between them. Germline V gives CDR1 SGHVS, CDR2 FQNEAQ. The CDR3 extends over 13 amino acids.